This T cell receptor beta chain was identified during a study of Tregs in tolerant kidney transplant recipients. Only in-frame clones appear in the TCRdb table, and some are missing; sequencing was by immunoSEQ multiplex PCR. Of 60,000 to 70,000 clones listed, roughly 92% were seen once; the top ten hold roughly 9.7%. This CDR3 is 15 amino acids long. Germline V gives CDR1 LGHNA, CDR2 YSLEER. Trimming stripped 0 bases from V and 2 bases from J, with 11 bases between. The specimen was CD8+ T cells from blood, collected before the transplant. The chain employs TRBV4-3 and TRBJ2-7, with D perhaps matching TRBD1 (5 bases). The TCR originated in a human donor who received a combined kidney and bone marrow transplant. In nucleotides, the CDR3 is TGCGCCAGCAGCCAAGATTACAGGAACCCCTACGAGCAGTACTTC. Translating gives CASSQDYRNPYEQYF.